These 26 T cell receptor beta chains came from one sample sequenced in a study of cytomegalovirus exposure and HLA in healthy donors. The primer mix had 60 Vbeta and 13 Jbeta primers. Sequencing was performed with immunoSEQ multiplex PCR; in TCRdb, only in-frame clones are kept and a portion is missing. The top ten clones hold 1% to 1.5% of a sample with roughly 130,000 clones, roughly 83% of them seen once. The sequenced material came from PBMCs. Receptors were obtained from a girl between 2 and 10 years old in good health and CMV-seronegative.

This clone was seen a handful of times. The chain couples TRBV5-1 to TRBJ2-1; D perhaps matches TRBD2 (5 bases). The CDR3 totals 15 residues. In germline, CDR1 is SGHRS, CDR2 YFSETQ. V was clipped by 4 bases and J by 0 bases, with 11 bases between them. Written as DNA, the CDR3 is TGCGCCAGCAGCCCGGCCGCGGGCTCCTACAATGAGCAGTTCTTC. This sequence encodes CASSPAAGSYNEQFF.

The genes are TRBV28 and TRBJ2-7, with TRBD1 matching 7 bases. Germline CDR1 reads MDHEN; CDR2 reads SYDVKM. Trimming removed 11 bases from V and 0 bases from J; junction bases left unmatched: 7. CDR3 size: 13 residues. CDR3: CAATGTASYEQYF. DNA for the CDR3: TGTGCCGCCACCGGGACAGCCTCCTACGAGCAGTACTTC.

The rearrangement links TRBV21-1 to TRBJ2-7; the D call in the table, TRBD2, was not verified against the DNA. TRBV21-1 is a pseudogene segment. The CDR3 spans 16 residues. The DNA for the CDR3 is TGTGCCAGCAGCTCAACTTCCGGGACTAGCGCATACGAGCAGTACTTC. This translates into CASSSTSGTSAYEQYF.

The chain recombines TRBV19 with TRBJ1-5; D ambiguous. The CDR3 is 14 residues long. Germline V gives CDR1 LNHDA, CDR2 SQIVND (reference sequence). Trimming left V 1 base short and J 9 bases short, with 13 bases between. The DNA of the CDR3 is TGTGCCAGTAGTATAGTTCCGGGGTCGGGGCCCCAGCATTTT. Translation gives CASSIVPGSGPQHF.

The chain carries TRBV15 and TRBJ2-7, with TRBD1 matching over 7 bases. The germline CDR1 and CDR2 sequences are LNHNV and YYDKDF (reference sequence). This CDR3 has 18 amino acids. V shed 3 bases, J shed 4 bases, and the junction held 18 bases outside the gene matches. CDR3 DNA: TGTGCCACCAGCAGGGCCGAAGCTCCGACAGGGTATCCATACGAGCAGTACTTC. Protein product: CATSRAEAPTGYPYEQYF.

The V call is TRBV4-1, the J call TRBJ1-3, with D unclear. The CDR3 has 14 amino acids. CDR1 and CDR2 (germline): MGHRA, YSYEKL. The V end was cut by 3 bases, the J end by 9 bases, with 15 bases between. CDR3 loop: CASSQHPGELTIYF. The CDR3 region has the DNA TGCGCCAGCAGCCAGCATCCGGGTGAGCTCACCATATATTTT.

The V call is TRBV19, the J call TRBJ1-3; the D is unclear. CDR1 LNHDA and CDR2 SQIVND come from the germline V gene (reference sequence). V lost 4 bases and J 0 bases, leaving 16 bases between the germline ends. The CDR3 length is 17 residues. CDR3 in DNA: TGTGCCAGTAGTAATTCGTGGGGAGCAGGCTCTGGAAACACCATATATTTT. Translating gives CASSNSWGAGSGNTIYF.

This clone was seen a single time. The chain couples TRBV7-8 to TRBJ2-2, with a weak D call TRBD1 (5 bases). The CDR3 has 14 residues. Trimming took off 3 bases at V and 1 base at J, with 6 bases between the two ends. The germline CDR1 and CDR2 sequences are SGHVS and FQNEAQ. This CDR3 is CASSFDRNTGELFF. The CDR3 region has the DNA TGTGCCAGCAGCTTCGACAGGAACACCGGGGAGCTGTTTTTT. Full variable domain (missing parts from reference TRBV7-8 and TRBJ2-2): GAGVSQSPRYKVAKRGQDVALRCDPISGHVSLFWYQQALGQGPEFLTYFQNEAQLDKSGLPSDRFFAERPEGSVSTLKIQRTQQEDSAVYLCASSFDRNTGELFFGEGSRLTVL.

This chain uses TRBV28 with TRBJ2-1; 8 bases align to TRBD1. This CDR3 comprises 12 residues. The V gene's germline CDR1 is MDHEN and CDR2 SYDVKM. Losses at the gene ends were 2 bases for V and 14 bases for J; bases not matched to a gene: 5. The CDR3 DNA reads TGTGCCAGCAGTTTAACGGACAGGGTAAAGTTCTTC. Translated: CASSLTDRVKFF.

V usage is TRBV7-9 and J usage is TRBJ2-5; 11 bases agree with TRBD2. V lost 3 bases to trimming and J lost 5 bases; unmatched junction nucleotides: 5. Germline V lookup: CDR1 SEHNR, CDR2 FQNEAQ (reference sequence). CDR3 length: 15 amino acids. The DNA for the CDR3 is TGTGCCAGCAGCTTGACTAGCGGGGTGTCGGAGACCCAGTACTTC. Translation gives CASSLTSGVSETQYF.

V usage is TRBV6-1 and J usage is TRBJ2-2, with a weak D call TRBD2 (6 bases). V was pared by 1 base and J by 2 bases, with 8 bases between. This CDR3 is built from 15 residues. The germline V gene has CDR1 MNHNS and CDR2 SASEGT. The CDR3 DNA is TGTGCCAGCAGTGAAGGGAGGGCTAACACCGGGGAGCTGTTTTTT. This encodes CASSEGRANTGELFF.

The rearrangement links TRBV7-9 to TRBJ2-3, with TRBD1 matching over 9 bases. Trimming took 6 bases from V and 3 from J; bases not matched to a gene: 1. Germline-derived CDR1 and CDR2 are SEHNR and FQNEAQ (reference sequence). The CDR3 has 13 amino acids. CDR3 loop: CASRQGATDTQYF. The CDR3, as DNA: TGTGCCAGCAGACAGGGGGCAACAGATACGCAGTATTTT. The variable domain in full, with the rest retrieved from reference TRBV7-9 and TRBJ2-3, is DTGVSQNPRHKITKRGQNVTFRCDPISEHNRLYWYRQTLGQGPEFLTYFQNEAQLEKSRLLSDRFSAERPKGSFSTLEIQRTEQGDSAMYLCASRQGATDTQYFGPGTRLTVL.

This clone has just a few counts. The rearrangement links TRBV30 to TRBJ1-2, with D tentatively TRBD1 (6 bases). The V end was cut by 2 bases, the J end by 3 bases, with 16 bases between. Per the germline V gene, CDR1 is GTSNPN and CDR2 is SVGIG (reference sequence). The CDR3 contains 15 residues. Here the CDR3 reads CAWSQGREGYYGYTF. In DNA form, the CDR3 reads TGTGCCTGGAGTCAGGGGCGTGAGGGATACTATGGCTACACCTTC.

This chain joins TRBV28 and TRBJ1-3; D not certain. Trimming shortened V by 10 bases and J by 2 bases, and 18 bases separated the two germline ends. The germline gives CDR1 MDHEN, CDR2 SYDVKM. The CDR3 loop spans 15 amino acids. As DNA, the CDR3 is TGTGCCACCAATCTAAACCCAGGTCCTGGAAACACCATATATTTT. It is translated as CATNLNPGPGNTIYF.

The chain joins TRBV7-2 to TRBJ2-7; tentative D call: TRBD1 (5 bases). CDR3 length: 14 amino acids. V was trimmed by 2 bases and J by 5 bases, leaving 13 bases between them. The germline V gene encodes CDR1 SGHTA and CDR2 FQGNSA. CDR3 in amino acids: CASSLKGRAHEQYF. Written as DNA, the CDR3 is TGTGCCAGCAGCTTAAAGGGCAGGGCCCACGAGCAGTACTTC.

The V gene is TRBV30, the J gene TRBJ1-4; 7 nucleotides agree with TRBD1. Germline-derived CDR1 and CDR2 are GTSNPN and SVGIG (reference sequence). CDR3 size: 15 residues. The ends lost 2 bases at V and 5 bases at J; junction bases unmatched: 8. CDR3 coding DNA: TGTGCCTGGAGTACCCTCGGGGGACAGAATGAAAAACTGTTTTTT. Protein: CAWSTLGGQNEKLFF.

V usage is TRBV6-1 and J usage is TRBJ2-3; 15 nucleotides align to TRBD2. This CDR3 comprises 15 residues. V lost 4 bases, J lost 7 bases, and 3 bases stayed unmatched. Germline V gene sequence: CDR1 MNHNS, CDR2 SASEGT. CDR3 protein: CASSGTSGGANTQYF. The CDR3, as DNA: TGTGCCAGCAGTGGGACTAGCGGGGGGGCAAATACGCAGTATTTT.

V and J are TRBV6-5 and TRBJ2-5, with 9 nucleotides matching TRBD1. The CDR3 length is 16 residues. Losses at the gene ends were 2 bases for V and 2 bases for J; bases not matched to a gene: 6. Germline CDR1 reads MNHEY; CDR2 reads SVGAGI. In DNA form, the CDR3 reads TGTGCCAGCAGTTACAGGACAGGGGCCCCTCAAGAGACCCAGTACTTC. Translated, it gives CASSYRTGAPQETQYF.

Here the CDR3 DNA reads TGTGCCAGCAGCTTTATGCTCGGGACAGCCACCGGGGAGCTGTTTTTT. Protein: CASSFMLGTATGELFF. This chain links TRBV7-2 with TRBJ2-2, with 7 bases matching TRBD1. This CDR3 has 16 amino acids. Germline CDR1 and CDR2: SGHTA and FQGNSA. After removal of 3 bases from V and 4 bases from J, the junction contained 8 bases not matched to a gene.

The chain is built from TRBV12-5 and TRBJ2-3; D not resolved. Trimming removed 5 bases from V and 2 bases from J, with 8 bases in between. CDR1 and CDR2 (germline): LGHNT, FRNRAP. The CDR3 extends over 13 amino acids. The CDR3 nucleotides are TGTGCTAGTGGTCATCAACTCACAGATACGCAGTATTTT. As protein: CASGHQLTDTQYF.

This chain connects TRBV6-5 to TRBJ2-1; a weak D match, TRBD1 (5 bases). The CDR3 length is 15 residues. V was pared by 0 bases and J by 6 bases, with 12 bases between. The germline V gene has CDR1 MNHEY and CDR2 SVGAGI. The CDR3 sequence is CASSYSTFRGNEQFF. CDR3 coding DNA: TGTGCCAGCAGTTACTCGACCTTTAGGGGCAATGAGCAGTTCTTC.

This chain uses TRBV7-3 with TRBJ2-1, with TRBD2 matching 8 bases. J was trimmed by 3 bases and V by 5 bases; bases with no gene match: 3. The CDR3 extends over 14 amino acids. CDR1 is SGHTA and CDR2 is FQGTGA in the germline V gene. The CDR3 DNA is TGTGCCAGCAGCCGGGGGGGAATCTACAATGAGCAGTTCTTC. It specifies CASSRGGIYNEQFF.

The chain uses TRBV4-1 and TRBJ1-3, with 8 bases lining up with TRBD1. With 3 bases clipped from V and 4 bases from J, the junction kept 8 bases outside the gene matches. CDR1 MGHRA and CDR2 YSYEKL come from the germline V gene. This CDR3 spans 16 amino acids. The CDR3 region is CASSHPSRDRGNTIYF. CDR3 DNA sequence: TGCGCCAGCAGCCACCCGTCCCGGGACAGGGGAAACACCATATATTTT.

The CDR3 spells CASSYLTSGFYEQYF. The CDR3 DNA sequence: TGTGCCAGCAGTTACTTGACTAGCGGCTTCTACGAGCAGTACTTC. The chain carries TRBV6-5 and TRBJ2-7, with TRBD2 identical over 9 bases. The CDR3 runs 15 residues. Germline values: CDR1 MNHEY, CDR2 SVGAGI. J lost 3 bases, V lost 1 base, and 4 bases had no gene match.

The chain has TRBV27 and TRBJ2-7; 8 bases agree with TRBD1. Looked up from germline, CDR1 is MNHEY and CDR2 is SMNVEV (reference sequence). The CDR3 has 14 residues. J lost 3 bases, V lost 8 bases, and 9 bases had no gene match. CDR3 nucleotide sequence: TGTGCCAGCGGAAGGACAGGGAGGCTCTACGAGCAGTACTTC. Translated, it gives CASGRTGRLYEQYF.

This clone turned up a few times. The chain links TRBV4-1 to TRBJ1-1; the D gene is possibly TRBD1 (6 bases). Germline-derived CDR1 and CDR2 are MGHRA and YSYEKL. V shed 2 bases and J shed 1 base, with 14 bases lying between them. CDR3 length: 16 amino acids. CDR3 in amino acids: CASSQWLGAANTEAFF. The CDR3 region has the DNA TGCGCCAGCAGCCAATGGCTGGGGGCGGCGAACACTGAAGCTTTCTTT.